The 5 T cell receptor beta chains reported below all come from one sample, sequenced in a study of blood T cell repertoires in COVID-19. The table came from immunoSEQ multiplex PCR; TCRdb's copy has only in-frame clones and leaves some out. The repertoire includes about 110,000 clones, 80% to 90% of them detected once, and approximately 15% sits in the top ten. Sequencing was carried out using peripheral blood. The receptors derive from a woman in her sixties or seventies with acute or convalescent COVID-19.

This clone was seen just once. The genes are TRBV10-3 and TRBJ2-1; D is possibly TRBD1 (5 bases). Germline V lookup: CDR1 ENHRY, CDR2 SYGVKD. The CDR3 is made up of 15 amino acids. Trimming removed 2 bases at V and 10 bases at J, with 18 bases between. The CDR3 region is CAISEPTEGYREQFF. For the CDR3, the DNA is TGTGCCATCAGTGAGCCGACAGAAGGGTACCGAGAGCAGTTCTTC.

This chain connects TRBV6-1 to TRBJ1-5; 8 nucleotides align to TRBD1. The CDR3 extends over 16 amino acids. V lost 4 bases to trimming and J lost 4 bases; unmatched junction nucleotides: 9. Per germline, CDR1 MNHNS and CDR2 SASEGT. CDR3 residues: CASSGRGQGLNQPQHF. CDR3 sequence (DNA): TGTGCCAGCAGTGGCCGCGGACAGGGCCTAAATCAGCCCCAGCATTTT.

The chain carries TRBV28 and TRBJ1-2; tentative D call: TRBD1 (6 bases). CDR1 and CDR2 from the germline V gene are MDHEN and SYDVKM. Trimming removed 6 bases from V and 6 bases from J, with 23 bases in between. The length of the CDR3 is 16 residues. This CDR3 reads CASSLGTPRSEHGYTF. The CDR3 coding sequence is TGTGCCAGCAGCCTCGGGACACCCCGGAGTGAGCATGGCTACACCTTC.

This clone has only one observation. This chain links TRBV2 with TRBJ2-1; TRBD2 matches at 7 bases. The CDR3 has 15 residues. Unmatched junction bases numbered 8, after V lost 6 bases and J lost 3 bases. Per germline, CDR1 SNHLY and CDR2 FYNNEI. CDR3 coding DNA: TGTGCCAGCAGGCCTCGGGAGCGGGGCTACAATGAGCAGTTCTTC. Its translation is CASRPRERGYNEQFF.

The V gene is TRBV11-3, the J gene TRBJ2-5; 9 bases are a match to TRBD2. This CDR3 has 16 amino acids. CDR1 and CDR2 from the germline V gene are SGHNT and YENEEA. V was pared by 1 base and J by 6 bases, with 9 bases of the junction left unmatched. The CDR3 loop is CASSLAGIAGAQTQYF. In DNA, the CDR3 is TGTGCCAGCAGCTTAGCCGGAATAGCGGGGGCACAGACCCAGTACTTC.